The text below deals with one T cell receptor beta chain. Its antigen target is currently unknown. It has no much larger one-base neighbor in the sample; base qualities were not kept. The receptor library was made with the immunoSEQ multiplex PCR assay. The clones in this table, taken by TCRdb from immuneACCESS, are in-frame only. Not every clone is retained; where verified, under half of the shortfall comes from an unresolved V gene, and the cause of the rest is unknown. For this sample there are approximately 100,000 clones; roughly four fifths appear just once. About 2% of the sample lies in the top ten. The record originates from a study of control samples from healthy donors and cancer patients (dated by TCRdb to 2019 to 2021). Via the germline V gene (reference sequence), CDR1 is SGHNT and CDR2 YYREEE. Trimming leaves V shorter by 4 bases and J shorter by 6 bases, with the junction holding 5 bases beyond the gene matches. The CDR3 covers 15 residues, taking in both the cysteine and the phenylalanine. Only the CDR3 part of the read is kept: 45 bases, read in frame from the first base.

Specimen: blood. The V and J segments used are TRBV5-4 and TRBJ2-2; TRBD1 fits 11 bases in the junction. The source is a man between 60 and 75 years old in good health. CDR3 loop: CASSPDRGRAGELFF. The DNA is as follows: TGTGCCAGCAGCCCGGACAGGGGGCGCGCCGGGGAGCTGTTTTTT.